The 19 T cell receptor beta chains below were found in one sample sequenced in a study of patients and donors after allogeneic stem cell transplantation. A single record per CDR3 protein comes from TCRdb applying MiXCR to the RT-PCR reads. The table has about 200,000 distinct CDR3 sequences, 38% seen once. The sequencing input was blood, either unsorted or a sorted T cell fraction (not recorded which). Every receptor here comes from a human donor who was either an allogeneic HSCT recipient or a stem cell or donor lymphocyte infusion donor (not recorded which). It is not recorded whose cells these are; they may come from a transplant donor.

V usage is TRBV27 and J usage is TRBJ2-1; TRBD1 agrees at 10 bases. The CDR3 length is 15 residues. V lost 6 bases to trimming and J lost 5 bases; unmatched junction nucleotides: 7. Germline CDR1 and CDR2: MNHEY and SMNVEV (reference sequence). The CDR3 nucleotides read TGTGCCAGCAGAACCCGGGACAGGGGTCACAATGAGCAGTTCTTC. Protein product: CASRTRDRGHNEQFF.

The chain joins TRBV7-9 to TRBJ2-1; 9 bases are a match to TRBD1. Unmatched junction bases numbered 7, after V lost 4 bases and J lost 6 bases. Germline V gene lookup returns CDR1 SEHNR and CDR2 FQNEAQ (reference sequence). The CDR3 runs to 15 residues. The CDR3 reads CASSSKGTGLNEQFF. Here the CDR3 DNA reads TGTGCCAGCAGCTCCAAAGGGACAGGGCTCAATGAGCAGTTCTTC.

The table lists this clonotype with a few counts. The CDR3 loop is CAISEREQPQHF. CDR3 sequence (DNA): TGTGCCATCAGTGAAAGGGAGCAGCCCCAGCATTTT. This chain connects TRBV10-3 to TRBJ1-5, with D unresolved. The length of the CDR3 is 12 residues. Germline V gene lookup returns CDR1 ENHRY and CDR2 SYGVKD. V lost 3 bases, J lost 7 bases, and 7 bases lay in between.

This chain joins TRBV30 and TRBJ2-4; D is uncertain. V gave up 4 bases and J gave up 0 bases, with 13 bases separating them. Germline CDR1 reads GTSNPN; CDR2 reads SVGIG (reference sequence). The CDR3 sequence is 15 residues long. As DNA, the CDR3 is TGTGCCTGGAATATTCCCCAGGTAGCCAAAAACATTCAGTACTTC. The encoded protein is CAWNIPQVAKNIQYF.

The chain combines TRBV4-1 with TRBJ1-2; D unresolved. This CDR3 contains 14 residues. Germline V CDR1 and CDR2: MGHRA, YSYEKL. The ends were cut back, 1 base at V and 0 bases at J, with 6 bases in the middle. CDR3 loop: CASSQVGANYGYTF. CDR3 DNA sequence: TGCGCCAGCAGCCAAGTGGGAGCTAACTATGGCTACACCTTC.

Written as DNA, the CDR3 is TGTGCCAGCAGCCCCCGGGACAGGGGACCCAACACCGGGGAGCTGTTTTTT. Translation: CASSPRDRGPNTGELFF. The chain carries TRBV21-1 and TRBJ2-2; TRBD1 is the table's D call, not checked against the DNA. TRBV21-1 is a listed pseudogene. The CDR3 is made up of 17 amino acids.

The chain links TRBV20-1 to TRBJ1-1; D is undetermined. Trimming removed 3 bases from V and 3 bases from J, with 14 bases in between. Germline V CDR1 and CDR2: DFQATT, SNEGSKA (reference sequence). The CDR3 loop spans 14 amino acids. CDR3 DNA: TGCAGTGCTAGTCTAACTAGGAGGGACACTGAAGCTTTCTTT. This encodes CSASLTRRDTEAFF.

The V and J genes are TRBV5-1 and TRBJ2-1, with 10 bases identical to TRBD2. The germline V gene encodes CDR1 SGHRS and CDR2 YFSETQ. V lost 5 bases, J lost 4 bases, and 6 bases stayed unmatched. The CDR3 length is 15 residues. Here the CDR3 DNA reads TGCGCCAGCAGAGGCCTAGCGGGGGAATACAATGAGCAGTTCTTC. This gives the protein CASRGLAGEYNEQFF. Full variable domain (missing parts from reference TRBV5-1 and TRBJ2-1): KAGVTQTPRYLIKTRGQQVTLSCSPISGHRSVSWYQQTPGQGLQFLFEYFSETQRNKGNFPGRFSGRQFSNSRSEMNVSTLELGDSALYLCASRGLAGEYNEQFFGPGTRLTVL.

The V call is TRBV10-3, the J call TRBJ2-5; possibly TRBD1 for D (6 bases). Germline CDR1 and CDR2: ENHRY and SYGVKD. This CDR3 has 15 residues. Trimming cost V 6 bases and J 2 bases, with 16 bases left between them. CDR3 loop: CAIRGDAGDQETQYF. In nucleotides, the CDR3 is TGTGCCATCAGAGGGGATGCAGGGGATCAAGAGACCCAGTACTTC.

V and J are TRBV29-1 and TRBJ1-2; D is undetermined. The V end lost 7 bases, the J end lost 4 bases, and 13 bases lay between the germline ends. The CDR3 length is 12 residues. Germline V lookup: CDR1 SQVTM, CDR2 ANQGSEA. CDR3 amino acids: CSASFKGYGYTF. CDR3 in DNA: TGCAGCGCCTCCTTCAAGGGCTATGGCTACACCTTC.

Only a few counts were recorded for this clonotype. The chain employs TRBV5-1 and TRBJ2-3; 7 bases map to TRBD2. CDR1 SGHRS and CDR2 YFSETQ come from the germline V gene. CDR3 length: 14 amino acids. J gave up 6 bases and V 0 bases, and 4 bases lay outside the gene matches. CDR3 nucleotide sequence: TGCGCCAGCAGCTTGGGAGGAGCGGGGGATACGCAGTATTTT. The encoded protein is CASSLGGAGDTQYF. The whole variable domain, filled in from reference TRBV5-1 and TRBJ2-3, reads KAGVTQTPRYLIKTRGQQVTLSCSPISGHRSVSWYQQTPGQGLQFLFEYFSETQRNKGNFPGRFSGRQFSNSRSEMNVSTLELGDSALYLCASSLGGAGDTQYFGPGTRLTVL.

For the CDR3, the DNA is TGTGCCAGCAGCCAACTAACAGGGAACTATGGCTACACCTTC. It translates to CASSQLTGNYGYTF. The rearrangement joins TRBV14 to TRBJ1-2, with D perhaps matching TRBD1 (6 bases). This CDR3 is built from 14 residues. Germline-derived CDR1 and CDR2 are SGHDN and FVKESK. The V and J ends lost 2 bases and 2 bases respectively, with 9 bases between them.

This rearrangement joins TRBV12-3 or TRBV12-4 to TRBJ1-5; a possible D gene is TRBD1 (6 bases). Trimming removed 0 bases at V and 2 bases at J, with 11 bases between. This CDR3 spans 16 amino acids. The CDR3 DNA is TGTGCCAGCAGTTTAGCGGCACAGGGCGGCAATCAGCCCCAGCATTTT. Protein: CASSLAAQGGNQPQHF.

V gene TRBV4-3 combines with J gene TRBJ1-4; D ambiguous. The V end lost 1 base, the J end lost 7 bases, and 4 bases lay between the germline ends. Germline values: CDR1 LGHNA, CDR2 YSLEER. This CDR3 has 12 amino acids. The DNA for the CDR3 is TGCGCCAGCAGCCAAGCGGGTGAAAAACTGTTTTTT. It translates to CASSQAGEKLFF.

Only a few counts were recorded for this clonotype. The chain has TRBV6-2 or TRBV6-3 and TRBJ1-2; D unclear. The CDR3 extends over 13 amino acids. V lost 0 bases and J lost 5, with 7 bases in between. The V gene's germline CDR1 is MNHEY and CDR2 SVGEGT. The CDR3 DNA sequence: TGTGCCAGCAGTTACTCGGTTTTGTATGGCTACACCTTC. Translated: CASSYSVLYGYTF.

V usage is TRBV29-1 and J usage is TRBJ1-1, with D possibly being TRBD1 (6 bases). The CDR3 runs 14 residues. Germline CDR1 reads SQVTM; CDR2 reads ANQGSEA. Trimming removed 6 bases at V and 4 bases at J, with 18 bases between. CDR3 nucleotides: TGCAGCGTGGGGACATGGGGGCTTGGCACTGAAGCTTTCTTT. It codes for CSVGTWGLGTEAFF.

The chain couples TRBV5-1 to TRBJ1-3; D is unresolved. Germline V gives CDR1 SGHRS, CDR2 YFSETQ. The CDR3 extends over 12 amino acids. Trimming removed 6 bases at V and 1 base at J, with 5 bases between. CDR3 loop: CASTASGNTIYF. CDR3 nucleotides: TGCGCCAGCACCGCATCTGGAAACACCATATATTTT.

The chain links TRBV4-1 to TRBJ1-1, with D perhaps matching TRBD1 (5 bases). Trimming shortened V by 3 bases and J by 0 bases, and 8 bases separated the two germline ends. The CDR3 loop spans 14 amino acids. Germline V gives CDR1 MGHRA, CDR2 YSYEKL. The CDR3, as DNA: TGCGCCAGCAGCCAGTGGGGGATGAACACTGAAGCTTTCTTT. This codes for CASSQWGMNTEAFF.

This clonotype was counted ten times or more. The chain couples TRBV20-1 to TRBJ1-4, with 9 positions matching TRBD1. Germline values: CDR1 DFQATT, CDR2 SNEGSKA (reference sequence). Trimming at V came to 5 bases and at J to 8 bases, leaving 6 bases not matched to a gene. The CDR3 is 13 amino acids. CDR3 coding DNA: TGCAGTGCTGCCGACAGGGGGGACGAAAAACTGTTTTTT. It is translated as CSAADRGDEKLFF.